This T cell receptor (beta chain) was obtained from a study of early T cells in non-severe SARS-CoV-2 infection. Background on the study: Chains from this unsorted whole-blood bulk RNA could not be paired.

Study-level findings and limits: Sequences matched to VDJdb favored anti-spike CD8 responses, while private and CD4 specificities were missed.

The CDR3 consists of 16 residues. Trimming stripped 4 bases from V and 6 bases from J, with 16 bases between. CDR1 is MDHEN, CDR2 SYDVKM, per germline. Separate cDNA molecules each had unique molecular identifiers attached to them. TCRdb processed the 5' RACE reads anew with MiXCR; each CDR3 protein has one entry. The data hold about 35,000 distinct CDR3 sequences, with roughly 6% observed a single time. This clonotype was detected ten times or more. Antigen specificity is unknown. This receptor was identified in an adult who was a healthcare worker with PCR-confirmed SARS-CoV-2 infection or an uninfected control (not recorded which). Input material: whole blood. J is TRBJ1-6 and V is TRBV28; weak D call: TRBD1 (6 bases). This chain's CDR3 is CASSYRQEPTNSPLHF. The CDR3 DNA reads TGTGCCAGCAGTTACCGACAGGAGCCCACTAATTCACCCCTCCACTTT.